This passage covers 32 T cell receptor beta chains from one sample sequenced in a study of T cell responses to AZD1222 COVID-19 vaccine. The data were produced by immunoSEQ multiplex PCR, yet TCRdb's version contains in-frame clones alone and is incomplete. Of 100,000 to 150,000 clones in the sample, over 90% were seen once. The input for sequencing was peripheral blood, taken on day 0 of AZD1222 vaccination. The receptor source for this set is an adult in good health.

This chain uses TRBV18 with TRBJ2-7; D not resolved. Between the trimmed V and J ends, which lost 6 bases and 3 bases, there was a span of 9 bases. Per the germline V gene, CDR1 is KGHSH and CDR2 is LQKENI. This CDR3 is built from 12 residues. The CDR3 DNA sequence: TGTGCCAGCTCTTATACAGACTACGAGCAGTACTTC. Its protein is CASSYTDYEQYF.

The chain joins TRBV6-6 to TRBJ1-3, with D uncertain. Trimming took off 2 bases at V and 0 bases at J, with 11 bases between the two ends. The CDR3 loop spans 16 amino acids. The germline V gene has CDR1 MNHNY and CDR2 SVGAGI (reference sequence). The chain's CDR3 is CASSYPQAGSGNTIYF. Written as DNA, the CDR3 is TGTGCCAGCAGTTACCCCCAGGCAGGCTCTGGAAACACCATATATTTT.

The chain joins TRBV12-3 or TRBV12-4 to TRBJ1-1; D remains ambiguous. The CDR3 loop spans 13 amino acids. The V gene lost 5 bases and the J gene lost 4 bases, with 11 bases spanning the gap. CDR3 region: CASSHAWGTEAFF. CDR3 in DNA: TGTGCCAGCAGTCATGCTTGGGGCACTGAAGCTTTCTTT.

The chain joins TRBV30 to TRBJ1-2; no clear D. Trimming cost V 4 bases and J 0 bases, with 12 bases left between them. The germline gives CDR1 GTSNPN, CDR2 SVGIG (reference sequence). The CDR3 has 14 amino acids. The CDR3 loop reads CAWISGHTNYGYTF. Written as DNA, the CDR3 is TGTGCCTGGATTTCAGGCCATACTAACTATGGCTACACCTTC. The full variable domain, in which reference TRBV30 and TRBJ1-2 provide the parts outside the CDR3, is SQTIHQWPATLVQPVGSPLSLECTVEGTSNPNLYWYRQAAGRGLQLLFYSVGIGQISSEVPQNLSASRPQDRQFILSSKKLLLSDSGFYLCAWISGHTNYGYTFGSGTRLTVV.

The chain joins TRBV5-4 to TRBJ1-6; tentative D call: TRBD1 (5 bases). V was trimmed by 2 bases and J by 7 bases, leaving 13 bases between them. This CDR3 region has 15 residues. Looked up from germline, CDR1 is SGHNT and CDR2 is YYREEE (reference sequence). CDR3 amino acids: CASSFAGDRNSPLHF. Written as DNA, the CDR3 is TGTGCCAGCAGCTTCGCGGGGGATCGGAATTCACCCCTCCACTTT.

This clone was seen just once. The rearrangement joins TRBV19 to TRBJ2-3; TRBD2 matches 9 bases. The germline gives CDR1 LNHDA, CDR2 SQIVND (reference sequence). The trim removed 7 bases at V and 2 bases at J, leaving 4 bases unmatched. CDR3 length equals 14 residues. As DNA, the CDR3 is TGTGCCAGTAATCCTAGCGGGATCACAGATACGCAGTATTTT. Its translation is CASNPSGITDTQYF.

This chain joins TRBV7-3 and TRBJ2-3, with D maybe TRBD1 (5 bases). Germline lookup yields CDR1 SGHTA and CDR2 FQGTGA. The CDR3 has 14 residues. V was clipped by 2 bases and J by 6 bases, with 12 bases between them. The CDR3 region is CASSLGAGWDTQYF. CDR3 bases: TGTGCCAGCAGCTTAGGGGCAGGGTGGGATACGCAGTATTTT.

The table lists this clone with a count of one. The V call is TRBV7-9, the J call TRBJ2-7, with D unresolved. V lost 5 bases and J lost 4, with 9 bases in between. From germline, CDR1 is SEHNR and CDR2 FQNEAQ (reference sequence). The CDR3 consists of 12 residues. The CDR3 region has the DNA TGTGCCAGCAGCGGCCACAGTTACGAGCAGTACTTC. This codes for CASSGHSYEQYF.

The chain couples TRBV2 to TRBJ2-7; D may be TRBD1 (5 bases). Trimming pared 11 bases from V and 2 bases from J, leaving 10 bases between. Germline V gene lookup returns CDR1 SNHLY and CDR2 FYNNEI. This CDR3 comprises 11 residues. CDR3 region: CAGRQPYEQYF. The CDR3 DNA sequence: TGTGCCGGCCGACAGCCCTACGAGCAGTACTTC.

The chain links TRBV5-6 to TRBJ1-6; D is unresolved. Trimming removed 2 bases from V and 2 bases from J, with 8 bases in between. The CDR3 is made up of 15 amino acids. Looked up from germline, CDR1 is SGHDT and CDR2 is YYEEEE. The CDR3 reads CASSFKGAYNSPLHF. The CDR3 coding sequence is TGTGCCAGCAGCTTTAAGGGAGCCTATAATTCACCCCTCCACTTT.

This clone was counted between two and nine times. The chain is built from TRBV13 and TRBJ1-2; perhaps TRBD1 as D (6 bases). This CDR3 contains 12 residues. V lost 5 bases to trimming and J lost 8 bases, with 12 bases between them. Germline loops: CDR1 PRHDT, CDR2 FYEKMQ (reference sequence). In DNA, the CDR3 is TGTGCCAGCAGCACCCGGACAGCCGGCTACACCTTC. It encodes CASSTRTAGYTF.

This clone was recorded only once. The V gene is TRBV7-9, the J gene TRBJ1-1; D might be TRBD1 (6 bases). This CDR3 spans 15 amino acids. Germline V gene lookup returns CDR1 SEHNR and CDR2 FQNEAQ (reference sequence). The CDR3 sequence: CATKISRTENTEAFF. The DNA for the CDR3 is TGTGCGACCAAAATCTCCCGGACAGAGAACACTGAAGCTTTCTTT.

Only one count was recorded for this clone. The V call is TRBV30, the J call TRBJ1-2; a weak D match, TRBD1 (5 bases). CDR3 length: 13 amino acids. V lost 0 bases, J lost 3 bases, and 8 bases lay in between. Germline V gene data show CDR1 as GTSNPN and CDR2 as SVGIG (reference sequence). CDR3 nucleotides: TGTGCCTGGAGTGTATCGGGGGACTATGGCTACACCTTC. This sequence encodes CAWSVSGDYGYTF.

The chain employs TRBV2 and TRBJ2-5, with 7 bases matching TRBD1. The CDR3 has 16 amino acids. Germline V gives CDR1 SNHLY, CDR2 FYNNEI. Trimming cost V 4 bases and J 2 bases; bases outside gene matches: 10. The CDR3 DNA reads TGTGCCAGCAGTGTGGACAGGACTTGGTCACAAGAGACCCAGTACTTC. The encoded protein is CASSVDRTWSQETQYF. Full variable domain (missing parts from reference TRBV2 and TRBJ2-5): EPEVTQTPSHQVTQMGQEVILRCVPISNHLYFYWYRQILGQKVEFLVSFYNNEISEKSEIFDDQFSVERPDGSNFTLKIRSTKLEDSAMYFCASSVDRTWSQETQYFGPGTRLLVL.

The V call is TRBV4-1, the J call TRBJ1-1; the D is unclear. V was shortened by 4 bases and J by 7 bases, with 13 bases between the two germline ends. This CDR3 spans 13 amino acids. The germline V gene has CDR1 MGHRA and CDR2 YSYEKL. DNA for the CDR3: TGCGCCAGCAGCCCTCGAGGACTGAATGAAGCTTTCTTT. Its protein is CASSPRGLNEAFF.

The rearrangement links TRBV20-1 to TRBJ2-7, with D hard to call. The CDR3 length is 11 residues. Between the trimmed V and J ends, which lost 0 bases and 12 bases, there was a span of 12 bases. The germline V gene encodes CDR1 DFQATT and CDR2 SNEGSKA (reference sequence). The CDR3: CSARDWVDLYF. CDR3 DNA: TGCAGTGCTAGAGACTGGGTGGATCTGTACTTC.

This chain connects TRBV14 to TRBJ2-6; TRBD1 is a possible D gene (6 bases). V was pared by 4 bases and J by 0 bases, with 13 bases between. This CDR3 region has 17 residues. Germline-derived CDR1 and CDR2 are SGHDN and FVKESK. The CDR3 sequence is CASSRQIGGSGANVLTF. For the CDR3, the DNA is TGTGCCAGCAGCCGACAAATAGGGGGCTCTGGGGCCAACGTCCTGACTTTC.

The J gene is TRBJ1-3, the V gene TRBV9; no clear D gene. This CDR3 contains 12 residues. V was cut by 5 bases and J by 2 bases, with 5 bases left in between. CDR1 and CDR2 from the germline V gene are SGDLS and YYNGEE. The CDR3 here is CASSGTGNTIYF. In DNA, the CDR3 is TGTGCCAGCAGTGGGACTGGAAACACCATATATTTT.

V and J are TRBV12-3 or TRBV12-4 and TRBJ1-2, with 7 bases identical to TRBD1. V lost 3 bases and J lost 6; bases outside the gene matches: 4. The CDR3 runs 13 residues. The DNA of the CDR3 is TGTGCCAGCAGTTTTTGGGGGACAGATGGCTACACCTTC. Protein: CASSFWGTDGYTF.

The CDR3 region has the DNA TGTGCCAGCAGCTTAATAGTGGGGGTAGGGGAGAATGAGCAGTTCTTC. Encoded protein: CASSLIVGVGENEQFF. This sequence joins TRBV11-2 and TRBJ2-1, with D perhaps TRBD1 or TRBD2 (5 bases each). The CDR3 covers 16 residues. Per germline, CDR1 SGHAT and CDR2 FQNNGV. Trimming left V 2 bases short and J 7 bases short, with 18 bases between.

This rearrangement joins TRBV6-2 or TRBV6-3 to TRBJ2-1; 16 positions agree with TRBD2. The CDR3 length is 21 residues. Germline assignment: CDR1 MNHEY and CDR2 SVGEGT. V dropped 6 bases and J dropped 0; count of bases not matched to a gene: 14. For the CDR3, the DNA is TGTGCCAGCAGCTTCAATCCGGGACTAGCGGGAGGGCCGAGCTCCTACAATGAGCAGTTCTTC. Translated: CASSFNPGLAGGPSSYNEQFF.

The V gene is TRBV3-1 (or the pseudogene TRBV3-2), the J gene TRBJ2-7; tentative D call: TRBD2 (6 bases). Trimming removed 4 bases at V and 2 bases at J, with 9 bases between. This CDR3 is built from 13 residues. CDR1 is LGHDT, CDR2 YNNKEL, per germline (reference sequence). The CDR3 is CASSRGLTYEQYF. The CDR3 DNA sequence: TGTGCCAGCAGCCGGGGACTGACCTACGAGCAGTACTTC.

DNA for the CDR3: TGTGCCAGCAGCTTTGATGTCCCCACACACAGGCTACCTAACTATGGCTACACCTTC. It encodes CASSFDVPTHRLPNYGYTF. The rearrangement links TRBV7-8 to TRBJ1-2; D perhaps matches TRBD1 (5 bases). Deletions cut 3 bases from V and 0 bases from J, with 23 bases between. Germline V gene data show CDR1 as SGHVS and CDR2 as FQNEAQ. The length of the CDR3 is 19 residues.

The J gene is TRBJ1-6, the V gene TRBV5-1, with TRBD1 as a possible D gene (5 bases). Germline V gene sequence: CDR1 SGHRS, CDR2 YFSETQ. The CDR3 is 15 amino acids. V was clipped by 4 bases and J by 7 bases, with 15 bases between them. The CDR3 here is CASSPSGTTNSPLHF. The CDR3 nucleotides read TGCGCCAGCAGCCCGTCCGGGACCACGAATTCACCCCTCCACTTT.

The rearrangement uses TRBV5-5 and TRBJ2-7, with D perhaps being TRBD1 or TRBD2 (5 bases each). Germline CDR1 reads SGHKS; CDR2 reads YYEKEE (reference sequence). Trimming shortened V by 3 bases and J by 0 bases, and 16 bases separated the two germline ends. The CDR3 is 16 amino acids. In nucleotides, the CDR3 is TGTGCCAGCAGCTCCAACCCAGCAGGGAGCTCCTACGAGCAGTACTTC. This codes for CASSSNPAGSSYEQYF. The variable domain in full, completed from reference TRBV5-5 and TRBJ2-7, reads DAGVTQSPTHLIKTRGQQVTLRCSPISGHKSVSWYQQVLGQGPQFIFQYYEKEERGRGNFPDRFSARQFPNYSSELNVNALLLGDSALYLCASSSNPAGSSYEQYFGPGTRLTVT.

The chain has TRBV9 and TRBJ1-3; D gene ambiguous. V lost 0 bases and J lost 0, with 10 bases in between. Germline V CDR1 and CDR2: SGDLS, YYNGEE. The CDR3 covers 16 residues. The CDR3 here is CASSVAHHGSGNTIYF. DNA for the CDR3: TGTGCCAGCAGCGTAGCTCATCACGGCTCTGGAAACACCATATATTTT. The variable domain in full, with the rest retrieved from reference TRBV9 and TRBJ1-3, is DSGVTQTPKHLITATGQRVTLRCSPRSGDLSVYWYQQSLDQGLQFLIQYYNGEERAKGNILERFSAQQFPDLHSELNLSSLELGDSALYFCASSVAHHGSGNTIYFGEGSWLTVV.

This clone was seen just once. The CDR3 DNA follows: TGTGCCAGCAGCTTAGTCGCGGGAGGGCACCCCTACAATGAGCAGTTCTTC. Protein product: CASSLVAGGHPYNEQFF. The chain is built from TRBV7-3 and TRBJ2-1; 9 bases map to TRBD2. Germline lookup yields CDR1 SGHTA and CDR2 FQGTGA. With 2 bases clipped from V and 2 bases from J, the junction kept 7 bases outside the gene matches. This CDR3 region has 17 residues.

The rearrangement links TRBV30 to TRBJ2-7, with D hard to call. This CDR3 has 13 amino acids. Germline assignment: CDR1 GTSNPN and CDR2 SVGIG (reference sequence). V was shortened by 2 bases and J by 3 bases, with 11 bases between the two germline ends. The CDR3 region has the DNA TGTGCCTGGAGTTTCCAGGTAAGCTACGAGCAGTACTTC. Protein: CAWSFQVSYEQYF.

The V call is TRBV30, the J call TRBJ1-3; no reliable D call. The CDR3 length is 13 residues. V lost 2 bases and J 2 bases, leaving 7 bases between the germline ends. Germline-derived CDR1 and CDR2 are GTSNPN and SVGIG (reference sequence). For the CDR3, the DNA is TGTGCCTGGAGTATAGTAACTGGAAACACCATATATTTT. This encodes CAWSIVTGNTIYF.

This rearrangement joins TRBV27 to TRBJ2-2; TRBD1 aligns across 11 bases. The CDR3 is 16 amino acids. The V gene's germline CDR1 is MNHEY and CDR2 SMNVEV (reference sequence). Unmatched junction bases numbered 7, after V lost 1 base and J lost 9 bases. CDR3 bases: TGTGCCAGCAGTTTATTCTGGACAGGGGGCGTTCGGGAGCTGTTTTTT. Its translation: CASSLFWTGGVRELFF.

The chain has TRBV19 and TRBJ1-4; TRBD1 is a possible D gene (5 bases). Trimming stripped 1 base from V and 6 bases from J, with 12 bases between. CDR1 and CDR2 (germline): LNHDA, SQIVND (reference sequence). The CDR3 has 15 amino acids. CDR3 bases: TGTGCCAGTAGTATAGGGGGGGTCGCGGATGAAAAACTGTTTTTT. Amino acid sequence: CASSIGGVADEKLFF.

This chain connects TRBV30 to TRBJ1-1; TRBD1 is a possible D gene (5 bases). CDR1 is GTSNPN, CDR2 SVGIG, per germline (reference sequence). Trimming removed 6 bases from V and 6 bases from J, with 14 bases in between. The CDR3 is 12 amino acids. The CDR3 reads CACLIRVAEAFF. CDR3 bases: TGTGCCTGTCTGATCAGGGTCGCTGAAGCTTTCTTT. Full variable domain (outside the CDR3, taken from reference TRBV30 and TRBJ1-1): SQTIHQWPATLVQPVGSPLSLECTVEGTSNPNLYWYRQAAGRGLQLLFYSVGIGQISSEVPQNLSASRPQDRQFILSSKKLLLSDSGFYLCACLIRVAEAFFGQGTRLTVV.